One sample yielded the 6 T cell receptor beta chains listed below, sequenced in a study of T cell repertoires in ileal Crohn's disease. As to time point: neoterminal ileum biopsy at postoperative endoscopy, about 6 months after surgery. Assay: immunoSEQ multiplex PCR; the TCRdb copy retains only in-frame clones and omits some. Of under 20,000 clones listed, approximately 72% are singletons. Specimen: ileal tissue. The source of these receptors is an adult with Crohn's disease.

V gene TRBV4-3 combines with J gene TRBJ2-2; 8 bases fit TRBD2. CDR1 is LGHNA, CDR2 YSLEER, per germline. This CDR3 has 19 residues. Trimming removed 1 base from V and 4 bases from J; junction bases left unmatched: 14. CDR3 bases: TGCGCCAGCAGCCAAGTAGGTGTTTCCGGGGGGGCGATCACCGGGGAGCTGTTTTTT. This encodes CASSQVGVSGGAITGELFF.

V and J are TRBV2 and TRBJ2-5; 9 positions match TRBD2. Unmatched junction bases numbered 5, after V lost 3 bases and J lost 3 bases. The CDR3 is made up of 15 amino acids. Germline CDR1 reads SNHLY; CDR2 reads FYNNEI. CDR3 nucleotides: TGTGCCAGCAGTGATAGCGGGGGCTCGGAAGAGACCCAGTACTTC. Its translation: CASSDSGGSEETQYF.

In this sample, this clone turned up a few times. The chain recombines TRBV19 with TRBJ1-3, with D hard to call. The germline V gene has CDR1 LNHDA and CDR2 SQIVND (reference sequence). V lost 4 bases, J lost 0 bases, and 7 bases lay in between. This CDR3 has 14 residues. In DNA, the CDR3 is TGTGCCAGTAGTACCCGCGACTCTGGAAACACCATATATTTT. This gives the protein CASSTRDSGNTIYF.

The rearrangement links TRBV7-9 to TRBJ2-7, with 9 bases identical to TRBD2. CDR1 is SEHNR, CDR2 FQNEAQ, per germline (reference sequence). Germline trimming cut 3 bases from V and 0 bases from J; bases unmatched to any gene: 12. There are 18 residues in the CDR3. CDR3: CASSFGSGGPLSSYEQYF. CDR3 bases: TGTGCCAGCAGCTTCGGTAGCGGGGGCCCGTTGAGCTCCTACGAGCAGTACTTC. The variable domain in full, with the rest retrieved from reference TRBV7-9 and TRBJ2-7, is DTGVSQNPRHKITKRGQNVTFRCDPISEHNRLYWYRQTLGQGPEFLTYFQNEAQLEKSRLLSDRFSAERPKGSFSTLEIQRTEQGDSAMYLCASSFGSGGPLSSYEQYFGPGTRLTVT.

The V call is TRBV4-2, the J call TRBJ2-1; D perhaps matches TRBD2 (6 bases). Looked up from germline, CDR1 is LGHNA and CDR2 is YNFKEQ. The V end lost 0 bases, the J end lost 9 bases, and 15 bases lay between the germline ends. This CDR3 has 15 residues. CDR3 loop: CASSQDWNGSGEQFF. The CDR3 region has the DNA TGTGCCAGCAGCCAAGATTGGAACGGGAGTGGTGAGCAGTTCTTC.

The chain joins TRBV29-1 to TRBJ2-1; 15 nucleotides agree with TRBD2. The J segment lost 9 bases and the V segment lost 7 bases, leaving 4 bases of the junction unmatched. The CDR3 has 13 residues. Looked up from germline, CDR1 is SQVTM and CDR2 is ANQGSEA. In nucleotides, the CDR3 is TGCAGCGCAGGACTAGCGGGAGGGATTGAGCAGTTCTTC. Protein product: CSAGLAGGIEQFF.